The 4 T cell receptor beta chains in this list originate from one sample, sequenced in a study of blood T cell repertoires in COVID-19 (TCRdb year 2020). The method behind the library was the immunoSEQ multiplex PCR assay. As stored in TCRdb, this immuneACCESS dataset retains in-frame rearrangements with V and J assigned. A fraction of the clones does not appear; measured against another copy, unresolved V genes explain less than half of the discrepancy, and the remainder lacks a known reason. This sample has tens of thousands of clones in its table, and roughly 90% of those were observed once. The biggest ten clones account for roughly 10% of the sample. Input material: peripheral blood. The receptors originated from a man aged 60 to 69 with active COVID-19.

The CDR3 coding sequence is TGTGCCAGCAGCTTCGGGGGTCAAGAGACCCAGTACTTC. It translates to CASSFGGQETQYF. V usage is TRBV7-9 and J usage is TRBJ2-5, with D maybe TRBD2 (6 bases). V lost 3 bases, J lost 2 bases, and 7 bases lay in between. Per the germline V gene, CDR1 is SEHNR and CDR2 is FQNEAQ (reference sequence). The CDR3 totals 13 residues.

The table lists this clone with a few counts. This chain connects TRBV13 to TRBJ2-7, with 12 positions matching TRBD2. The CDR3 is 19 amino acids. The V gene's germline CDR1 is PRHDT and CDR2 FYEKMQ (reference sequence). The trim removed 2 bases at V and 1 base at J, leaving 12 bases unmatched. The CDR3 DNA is TGTGCCAGCAGCTTACTCGGGGCTAGCGGGAGGGCCGCATCCTACGAGCAGTACTTC. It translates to CASSLLGASGRAASYEQYF. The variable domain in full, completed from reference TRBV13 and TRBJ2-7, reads AAGVIQSPRHLIKEKRETATLKCYPIPRHDTVYWYQQGPGQDPQFLISFYEKMQSDKGSIPDRFSAQQFSDYHSELNMSSLELGDSALYFCASSLLGASGRAASYEQYFGPGTRLTVT.

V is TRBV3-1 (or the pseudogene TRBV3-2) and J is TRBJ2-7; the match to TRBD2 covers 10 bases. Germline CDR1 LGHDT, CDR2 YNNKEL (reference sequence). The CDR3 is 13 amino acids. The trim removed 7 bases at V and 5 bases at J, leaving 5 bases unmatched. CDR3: CASNLAGEDEQYF. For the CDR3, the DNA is TGTGCCAGCAACCTAGCGGGAGAAGACGAGCAGTACTTC.

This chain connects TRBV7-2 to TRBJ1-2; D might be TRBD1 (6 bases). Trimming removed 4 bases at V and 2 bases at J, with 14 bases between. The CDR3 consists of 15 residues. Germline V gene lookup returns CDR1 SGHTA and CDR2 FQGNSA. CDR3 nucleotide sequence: TGTGCCAGCAGCTCGGTAGGGGGGGCGAACTATGGCTACACCTTC. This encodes CASSSVGGANYGYTF.